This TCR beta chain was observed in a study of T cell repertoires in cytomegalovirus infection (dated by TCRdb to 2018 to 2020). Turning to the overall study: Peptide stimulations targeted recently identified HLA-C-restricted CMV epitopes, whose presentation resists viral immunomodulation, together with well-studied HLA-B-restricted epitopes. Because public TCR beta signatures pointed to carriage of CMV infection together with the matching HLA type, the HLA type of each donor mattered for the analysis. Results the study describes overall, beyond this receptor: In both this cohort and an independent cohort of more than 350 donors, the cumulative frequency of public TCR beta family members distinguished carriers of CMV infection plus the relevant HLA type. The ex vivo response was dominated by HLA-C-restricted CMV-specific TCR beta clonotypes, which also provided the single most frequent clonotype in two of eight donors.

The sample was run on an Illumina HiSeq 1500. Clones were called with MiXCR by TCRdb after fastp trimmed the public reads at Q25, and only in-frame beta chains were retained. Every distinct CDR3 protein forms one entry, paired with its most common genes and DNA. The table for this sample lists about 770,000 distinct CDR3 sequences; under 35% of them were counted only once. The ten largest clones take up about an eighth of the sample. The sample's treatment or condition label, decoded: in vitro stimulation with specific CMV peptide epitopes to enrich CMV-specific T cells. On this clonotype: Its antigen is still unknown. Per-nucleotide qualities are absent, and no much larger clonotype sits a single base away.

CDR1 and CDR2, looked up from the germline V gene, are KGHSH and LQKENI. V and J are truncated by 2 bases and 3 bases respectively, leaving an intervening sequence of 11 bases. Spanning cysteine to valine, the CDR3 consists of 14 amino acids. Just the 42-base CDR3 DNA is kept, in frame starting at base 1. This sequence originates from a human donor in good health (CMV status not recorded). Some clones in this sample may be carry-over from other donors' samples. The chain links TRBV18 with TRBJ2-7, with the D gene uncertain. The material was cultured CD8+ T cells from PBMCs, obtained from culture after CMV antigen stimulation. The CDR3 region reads CASSPSGWGYEQYV. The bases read TGTGCCAGCTCACCATCGGGCTGGGGCTACGAGCAGTACGTC.